This T cell receptor (beta chain) was retrieved from a study of tumor-infiltrating lymphocytes in primary liver carcinoma. Looking at the study overall: Aged between 30 and 69 years, the patients were men and women. Study results and caveats: Significantly greater top-250-clone fractions characterized tumors relative to blood (p = 0.039).

Each 20-30 mg portion of unsorted bulk tissue served as the source for co-extraction of RNA and DNA. The patients had histopathologically diagnosed primary liver carcinoma, and their disease was treated by surgical resection. Chronic HBV infection was present in the patients, who were treatment-naive. The V gene's germline CDR1 is MDHEN and CDR2 SYDVKM. V lost 1 base to trimming and J lost 7 bases, with 7 bases between them. CDR3 length: 12 amino acids. Reverse transcription of about 0.5 ug total RNA with a constant-region primer produced TCR beta cDNA. Employing slightly modified ARM-PCR, three nested multiplex PCR rounds were run, and these gave rise to the TCR beta libraries. Researchers ran the first two PCR rounds for roughly 11 cycles each with TRBV1-TRBV30 forward primers and a C-beta reverse primer. TCRdb called the multiplex PCR reads again in MiXCR, with one record for every CDR3 protein. The table lists 35,000 to 40,000 distinct CDR3 sequences, approximately 82% of them singletons.

Comments on this clonotype: Its antigen is unknown.

The material sequenced was tumor-adjacent normal liver tissue. This receptor was obtained from a man aged 40-55 years with primary liver carcinoma and hepatitis B virus infection. The rearrangement joins TRBV28 to TRBJ1-1; D gene ambiguous. The CDR3, as DNA: TGTGCCAGCAGTTTATCAATCGGTGAAGCTTTCTTT. As protein: CASSLSIGEAFF.